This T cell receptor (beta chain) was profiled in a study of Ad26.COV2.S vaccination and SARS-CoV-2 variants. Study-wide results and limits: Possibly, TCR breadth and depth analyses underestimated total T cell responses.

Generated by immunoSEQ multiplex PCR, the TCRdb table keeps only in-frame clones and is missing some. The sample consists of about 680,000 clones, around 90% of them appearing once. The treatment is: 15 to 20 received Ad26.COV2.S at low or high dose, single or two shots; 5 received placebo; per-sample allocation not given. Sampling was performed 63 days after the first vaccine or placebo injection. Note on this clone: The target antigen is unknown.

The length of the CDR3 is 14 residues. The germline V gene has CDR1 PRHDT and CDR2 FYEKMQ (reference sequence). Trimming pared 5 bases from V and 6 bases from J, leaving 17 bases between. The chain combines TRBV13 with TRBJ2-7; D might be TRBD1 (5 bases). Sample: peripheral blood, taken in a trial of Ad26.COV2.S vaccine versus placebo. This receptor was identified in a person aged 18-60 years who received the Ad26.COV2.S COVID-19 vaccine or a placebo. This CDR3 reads CASSPDRSFGEQYF. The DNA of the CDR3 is TGTGCCAGCAGCCCCGACAGAAGTTTCGGCGAGCAGTACTTC.